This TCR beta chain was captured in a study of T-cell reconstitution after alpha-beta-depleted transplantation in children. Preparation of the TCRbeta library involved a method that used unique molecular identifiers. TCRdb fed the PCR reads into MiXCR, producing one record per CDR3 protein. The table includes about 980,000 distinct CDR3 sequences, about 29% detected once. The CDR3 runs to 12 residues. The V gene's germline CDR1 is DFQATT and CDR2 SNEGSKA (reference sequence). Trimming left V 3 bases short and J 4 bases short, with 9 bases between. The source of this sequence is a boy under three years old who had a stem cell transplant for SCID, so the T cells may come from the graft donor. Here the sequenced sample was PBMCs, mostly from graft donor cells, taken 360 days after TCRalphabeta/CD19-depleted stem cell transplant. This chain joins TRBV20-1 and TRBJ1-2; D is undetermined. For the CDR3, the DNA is TGCAGTGCTAGTCCCTCACTCTATGGCTACACCTTC. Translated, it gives CSASPSLYGYTF.